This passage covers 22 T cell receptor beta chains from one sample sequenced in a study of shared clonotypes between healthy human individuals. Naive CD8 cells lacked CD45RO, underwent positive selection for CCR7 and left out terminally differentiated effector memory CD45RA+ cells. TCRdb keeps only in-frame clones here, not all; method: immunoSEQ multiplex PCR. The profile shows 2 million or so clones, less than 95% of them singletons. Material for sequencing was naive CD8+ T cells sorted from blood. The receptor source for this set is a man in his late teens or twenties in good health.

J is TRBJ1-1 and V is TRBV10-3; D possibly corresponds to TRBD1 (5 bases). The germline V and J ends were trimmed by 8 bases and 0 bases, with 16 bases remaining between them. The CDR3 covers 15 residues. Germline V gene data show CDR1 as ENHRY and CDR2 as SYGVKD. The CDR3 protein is CAIGDPGGVNTEAFF. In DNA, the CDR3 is TGTGCCATCGGGGACCCTGGCGGGGTGAACACTGAAGCTTTCTTT.

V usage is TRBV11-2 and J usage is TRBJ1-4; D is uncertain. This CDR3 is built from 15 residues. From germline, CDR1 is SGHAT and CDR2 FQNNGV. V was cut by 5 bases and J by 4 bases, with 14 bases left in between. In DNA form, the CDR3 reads TGTGCCAGCAGCGCGTCTGGAGCCCTTAATGAAAAACTGTTTTTT. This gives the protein CASSASGALNEKLFF.

Here the CDR3 DNA reads TGTGCCAGCAGCGTAGGGACCTCCGGAGACATTCAGTACTTC. Its translation: CASSVGTSGDIQYF. The rearrangement links TRBV9 to TRBJ2-4; D gene uncertain. V shed 0 bases and J shed 8 bases, with 12 bases lying between them. The V gene's germline CDR1 is SGDLS and CDR2 YYNGEE. This CDR3 has 14 residues.

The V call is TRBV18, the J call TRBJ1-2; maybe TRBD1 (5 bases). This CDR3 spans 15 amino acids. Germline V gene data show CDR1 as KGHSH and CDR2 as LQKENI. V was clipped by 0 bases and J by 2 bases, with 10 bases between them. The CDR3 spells CASSPPGPRNYGYTF. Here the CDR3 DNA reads TGTGCCAGCTCACCACCGGGACCCCGCAACTATGGCTACACCTTC. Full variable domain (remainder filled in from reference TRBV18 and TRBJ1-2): NAGVMQNPRHLVRRRGQEARLRCSPMKGHSHVYWYRQLPEEGLKFMVYLQKENIIDESGMPKERFSAEFPKEGPSILRIQQVVRGDSAAYFCASSPPGPRNYGYTFGSGTRLTVV.

CDR3 nucleotide sequence: TGTGCCACCAGCAGATCCGGGACAGGGGCGGATCAGCCCCAGCATTTT. Translated, it gives CATSRSGTGADQPQHF. This chain joins TRBV15 and TRBJ1-5, with TRBD1 matching 10 bases. Germline V gives CDR1 LNHNV, CDR2 YYDKDF (reference sequence). J lost 5 bases, V lost 2 bases, and 6 bases had no gene match. This CDR3 is built from 16 residues.

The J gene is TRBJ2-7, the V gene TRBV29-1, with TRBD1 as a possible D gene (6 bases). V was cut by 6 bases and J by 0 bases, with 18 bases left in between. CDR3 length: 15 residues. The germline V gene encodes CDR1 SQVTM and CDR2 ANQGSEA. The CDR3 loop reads CSVEFRDTRSYEQYF. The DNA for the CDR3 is TGCAGCGTGGAATTCCGGGACACTCGCTCCTACGAGCAGTACTTC.

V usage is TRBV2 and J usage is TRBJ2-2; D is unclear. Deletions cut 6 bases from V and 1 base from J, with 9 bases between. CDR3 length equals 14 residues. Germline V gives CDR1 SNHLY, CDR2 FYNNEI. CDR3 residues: CASRIGWNTGELFF. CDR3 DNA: TGTGCCAGCAGAATCGGGTGGAACACCGGGGAGCTGTTTTTT.

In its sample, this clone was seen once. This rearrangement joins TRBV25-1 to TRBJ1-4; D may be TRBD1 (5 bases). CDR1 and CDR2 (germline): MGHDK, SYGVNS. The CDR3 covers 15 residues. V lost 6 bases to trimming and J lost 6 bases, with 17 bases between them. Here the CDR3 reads CASRGAGTPYEKLFF. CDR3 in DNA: TGTGCCAGCAGGGGCGCCGGGACGCCGTATGAAAAACTGTTTTTT.

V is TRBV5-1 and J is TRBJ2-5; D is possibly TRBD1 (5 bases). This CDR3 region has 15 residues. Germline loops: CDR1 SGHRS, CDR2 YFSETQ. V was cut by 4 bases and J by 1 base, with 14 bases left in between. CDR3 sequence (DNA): TGCGCCAGCAGCCCCCGGTGGGGCAGCCAAGAGACCCAGTACTTC. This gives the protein CASSPRWGSQETQYF.

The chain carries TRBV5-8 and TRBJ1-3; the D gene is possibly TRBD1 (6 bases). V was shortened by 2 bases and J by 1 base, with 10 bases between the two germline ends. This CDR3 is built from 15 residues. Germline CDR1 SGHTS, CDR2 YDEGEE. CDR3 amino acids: CASSFEGVSGNTIYF. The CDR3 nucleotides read TGTGCCAGCAGCTTCGAGGGGGTATCTGGAAACACCATATATTTT.

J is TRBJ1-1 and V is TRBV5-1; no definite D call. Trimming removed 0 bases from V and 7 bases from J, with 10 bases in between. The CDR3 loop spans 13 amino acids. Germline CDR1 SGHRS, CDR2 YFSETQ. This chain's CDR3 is CASSLERGGEAFF. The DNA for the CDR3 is TGCGCCAGCAGCTTGGAGCGGGGAGGTGAAGCTTTCTTT.

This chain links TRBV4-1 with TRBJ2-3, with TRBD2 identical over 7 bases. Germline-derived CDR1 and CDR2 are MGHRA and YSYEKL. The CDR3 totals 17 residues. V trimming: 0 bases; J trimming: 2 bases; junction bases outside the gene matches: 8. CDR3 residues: CASSQEPLADLTDTQYF. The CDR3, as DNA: TGCGCCAGCAGCCAAGAACCCCTAGCGGACCTCACAGATACGCAGTATTTT.

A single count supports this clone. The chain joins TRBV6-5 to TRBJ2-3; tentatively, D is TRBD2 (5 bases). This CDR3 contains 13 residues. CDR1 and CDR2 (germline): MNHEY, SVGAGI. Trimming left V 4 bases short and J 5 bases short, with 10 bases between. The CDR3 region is CASSWLAGDTQYF. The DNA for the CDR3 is TGTGCCAGCAGTTGGCTAGCAGGAGATACGCAGTATTTT.

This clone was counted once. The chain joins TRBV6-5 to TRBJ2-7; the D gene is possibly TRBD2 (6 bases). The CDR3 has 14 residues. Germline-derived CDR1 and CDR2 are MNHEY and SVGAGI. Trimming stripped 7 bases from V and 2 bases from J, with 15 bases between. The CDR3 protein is CASTETGGAYEQYF. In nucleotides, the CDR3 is TGTGCCAGCACCGAGACCGGAGGGGCCTACGAGCAGTACTTC.

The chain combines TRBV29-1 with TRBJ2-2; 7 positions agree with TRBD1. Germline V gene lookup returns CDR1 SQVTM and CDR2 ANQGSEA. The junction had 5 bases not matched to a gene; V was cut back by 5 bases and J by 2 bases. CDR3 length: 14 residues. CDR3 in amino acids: CSVSTGSNTGELFF. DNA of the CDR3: TGCAGCGTTTCGACAGGGTCTAACACCGGGGAGCTGTTTTTT.

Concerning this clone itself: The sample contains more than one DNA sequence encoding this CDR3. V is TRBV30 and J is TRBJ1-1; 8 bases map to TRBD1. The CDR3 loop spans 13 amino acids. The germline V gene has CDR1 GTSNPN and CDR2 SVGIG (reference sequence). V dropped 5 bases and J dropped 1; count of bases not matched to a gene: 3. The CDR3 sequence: CAWGGQGNTEAFF. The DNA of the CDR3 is TGTGCCTGGGGAGGACAGGGGAACACTGAAGCTTTCTTT.

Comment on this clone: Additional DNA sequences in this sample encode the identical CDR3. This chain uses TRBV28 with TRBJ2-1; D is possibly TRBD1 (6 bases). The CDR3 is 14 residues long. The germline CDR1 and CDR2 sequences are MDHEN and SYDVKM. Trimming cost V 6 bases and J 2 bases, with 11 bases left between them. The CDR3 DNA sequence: TGTGCCAGCAGCCTACAGGGAACCTACAATGAGCAGTTCTTC. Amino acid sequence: CASSLQGTYNEQFF.

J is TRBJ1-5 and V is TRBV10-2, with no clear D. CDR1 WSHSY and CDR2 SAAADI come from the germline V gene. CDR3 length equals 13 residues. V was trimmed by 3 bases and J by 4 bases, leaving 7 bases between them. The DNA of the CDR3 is TGCGCCAGCAGTGATTTTGGAAATCAGCCCCAGCATTTT. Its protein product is CASSDFGNQPQHF.

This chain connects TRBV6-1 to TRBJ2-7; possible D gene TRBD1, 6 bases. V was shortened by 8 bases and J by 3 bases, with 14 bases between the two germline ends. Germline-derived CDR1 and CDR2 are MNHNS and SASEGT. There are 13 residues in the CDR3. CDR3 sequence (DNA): TGTGCCAGCGGAAAAATACAGGGCTACGAGCAGTACTTC. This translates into CASGKIQGYEQYF.

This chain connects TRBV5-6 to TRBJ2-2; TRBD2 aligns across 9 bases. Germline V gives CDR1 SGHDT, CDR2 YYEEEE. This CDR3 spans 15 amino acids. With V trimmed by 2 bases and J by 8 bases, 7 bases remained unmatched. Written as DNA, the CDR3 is TGTGCCAGCAGCTTAGCGGGAGGCTTGTCGGGGGAGCTGTTTTTT. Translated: CASSLAGGLSGELFF.

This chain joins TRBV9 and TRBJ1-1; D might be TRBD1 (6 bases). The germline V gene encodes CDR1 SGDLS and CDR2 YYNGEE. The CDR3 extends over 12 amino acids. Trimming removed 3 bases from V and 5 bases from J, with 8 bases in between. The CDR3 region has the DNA TGTGCCAGCAGCGACCAGGGGACTGAAGCTTTCTTT. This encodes CASSDQGTEAFF.

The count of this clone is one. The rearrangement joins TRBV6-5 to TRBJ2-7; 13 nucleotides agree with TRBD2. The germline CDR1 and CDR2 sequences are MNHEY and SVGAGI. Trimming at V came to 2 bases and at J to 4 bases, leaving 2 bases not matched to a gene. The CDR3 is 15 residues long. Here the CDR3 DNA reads TGTGCCAGCAGTTACGGACTAGCGGGAGTTTACGAGCAGTACTTC. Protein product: CASSYGLAGVYEQYF.